This TCR beta chain was profiled in a study of CD8 T cells in ankylosing spondylitis (dated by TCRdb to about 2017). With regard to the full study: The study profiled T cell receptor beta repertoires in healthy donors and ankylosing spondylitis patients to find disease-linked TCR variants. In total, the full study cohort was made up of some 100 healthy donors and about two dozen ankylosing spondylitis patients. Samples of peripheral blood were taken, and for ankylosing spondylitis patients, synovial fluid was collected as well. Paper-wide results and their limitations: The disease-linked clones were reported to be significantly enriched in matched synovial fluid samples from ankylosing spondylitis patients. Blood from ankylosing spondylitis patients appeared to be characterized by a TCR beta motif composed of under 10 highly homologous amino acid variants. The disease-linked clones had a CD8+ phenotype and were found at relatively low frequencies in peripheral blood. Some of the motif variants had been reported before in the synovial fluid and blood of reactive arthritis patients, a finding that suggests common disease-initiation mechanisms.

This clonotype occurred many times. The antigen it binds to is not known. No qualities accompany the bases; no much larger clone lies one base away. The sequencing machine was an Illumina HiSeq 2500. TCR beta libraries were prepared by quantitative 5'-RACE with molecular barcodes. The original methods were these. Disease-linked TCR variants were identified with a new computational method built on a probabilistic model of VDJ rearrangement. TCRdb handled the public reads itself, with Q25 trimming in fastp and clone calling in MiXCR, and kept productive beta chains. Rows are unified per CDR3 protein, each entry keeping the most common DNA and genes. TCRdb's processing, not the authors', yielded these V and J calls. This sample is represented by some 71,000 distinct CDR3 sequences; approximately 5% of them were singletons. The ten largest clones take up about 2.2% of the sample. Including cysteine and phenylalanine, the CDR3 has 16 amino acids. Only CDR3 DNA is held: 48 bases, read in frame from base 1. V lost 6 bases and J lost 0 bases; the stretch between them is 16 bases long. Per the germline V gene, SNHLY is the CDR1 and FYNNEI is the CDR2.

The sequenced material came from blood, either unsorted or a sorted T cell fraction (not recorded which). This receptor was taken from a male donor with ankylosing spondylitis or in good health (not recorded which). The chain is made from TRBV2 and TRBJ2-3; the D gene may be TRBD1 or TRBD2, since each aligns over 5 bases. The CDR3 here reads CASRWGGEGSTDTQYF. The bases are TGTGCCAGCAGGTGGGGCGGAGAGGGTAGCACAGATACGCAGTATTTT.